A selection of T cell receptor beta chains follows, all from one sample in a study of CD8 T cells in ankylosing spondylitis. TCRdb itself ran the 5' RACE reads through MiXCR, one entry per CDR3 protein. This sample carries about 460,000 distinct CDR3 sequences, 5.3% of them seen once, and the ten largest clones take 3.5%. The sample comprised blood, either unsorted or a sorted T cell fraction (not recorded which). The receptors were gathered from a male donor with ankylosing spondylitis. CDR3s include the opening cysteine and the closing phenylalanine or tryptophan. Fields, in order: J gene, V gene, D gene, clone size, CDR3 protein, CDR3 DNA. D genes are given only for firm matches. The size of a clone is reported for some rows only, either as once, few or many, or as a class for expanded clones.

J: TRBJ2-1; V: TRBV7-2; D: -; size: many; CDR3: CASSTAAYSYNEQFF; DNA: TGTGCCAGCTCGACGGCCGCTTACTCCTACAATGAGCAGTTCTTC
J: TRBJ1-4; V: TRBV5-1; D: -; size: many; CDR3: CASSLSTATNEKLFF; DNA: TGCGCCAGCAGCTTGTCGACTGCAACTAATGAAAAACTGTTTTTT
J: TRBJ2-7; V: TRBV15; D: -; size: many; CDR3: CATSRDFYEQYF; DNA: TGTGCCACCAGCAGGGACTTCTACGAGCAGTACTTC
J: TRBJ2-5; V: TRBV5-1; D: -; size: few; CDR3: CASSLGGIQETQYF; DNA: TGCGCCAGCAGCTTGGGCGGGATCCAAGAGACCCAGTACTTC
J: TRBJ1-2; V: TRBV10-3; D: -; size: few; CDR3: CAIRSEDGYTF; DNA: TGTGCCATCAGGTCCGAGGATGGCTACACCTTC
J: TRBJ2-3; V: TRBV6-2/TRBV6-3; D: TRBD1; size: many; CDR3: CASSLAGTGVTDTQYF; DNA: TGTGCCAGCAGCCTAGCCGGGACAGGCGTCACAGATACGCAGTATTTT
J: TRBJ1-2; V: TRBV7-2; D: TRBD1; size: many; CDR3: CASSSPRRTGRGYTF; DNA: TGTGCCAGCAGCTCACCCCGCCGGACAGGGAGAGGCTACACCTTC
J: TRBJ1-5; V: TRBV20-1; D: -; size: many; CDR3: CSARRGGNQPQHF; DNA: TGCAGTGCCCGCCGGGGGGGCAATCAGCCCCAGCATTTT
J: TRBJ2-1; V: TRBV9; D: TRBD2; size: many; CDR3: CASSVAPPGLVDDEQFF; DNA: TGTGCCAGCAGCGTAGCCCCTCCGGGACTAGTGGACGATGAGCAGTTCTTC
J: TRBJ1-4; V: TRBV20-1; D: -; size: many; CDR3: CSASPLLNEKLFF; DNA: TGCAGTGCTAGTCCCCTGCTCAATGAAAAACTGTTTTTT
J: TRBJ2-7; V: TRBV5-1; D: -; size: -; CDR3: CASSFGHLSYEQYF; DNA: TGCGCCAGCAGCTTTGGACACCTCTCCTACGAGCAGTACTTC
J: TRBJ1-2; V: TRBV2; D: TRBD1; size: many; CDR3: CASRDRAGGYGYTF; DNA: TGTGCCAGCAGAGACAGGGCCGGAGGCTATGGCTACACCTTC
J: TRBJ2-7; V: TRBV20-1; D: -; size: -; CDR3: CSARPRQEGSTNPYEQYF; DNA: TGCAGTGCTAGACCCAGACAGGAAGGGAGCACGAACCCCTACGAGCAGTACTTC
J: TRBJ2-1; V: TRBV4-3; D: -; size: many; CDR3: CASSQDYRRALGNEQFF; DNA: TGCGCCAGCAGCCAAGATTACCGGCGGGCCCTGGGCAATGAGCAGTTCTTC
J: TRBJ1-5; V: TRBV10-3; D: -; size: many; CDR3: CAIRGGLNQPQHF; DNA: TGTGCCATCAGGGGAGGCCTCAATCAGCCCCAGCATTTT
J: TRBJ2-1; V: TRBV20-1; D: -; size: many; CDR3: CSARVRRNRYNEQFF; DNA: TGCAGTGCTAGAGTGCGCAGGAATCGATACAATGAGCAGTTCTTC
J: TRBJ2-1; V: TRBV7-2; D: -; size: many; CDR3: CASSLQGGGFNEQFF; DNA: TGTGCCAGCAGCCTTCAGGGGGGGGGATTCAATGAGCAGTTCTTC
J: TRBJ2-7; V: TRBV5-1; D: -; size: few; CDR3: CASSPGQGGNLGQYF; DNA: TGCGCCAGCAGCCCAGGACAGGGAGGGAACCTCGGGCAGTACTTC
J: TRBJ1-1; V: TRBV7-9; D: TRBD1; size: many; CDR3: CASSLDRGRTEAFF; DNA: TGTGCCAGCAGCCTGGACAGGGGGAGGACTGAAGCTTTCTTT
J: TRBJ1-3; V: TRBV18; D: -; size: many; CDR3: CASSSGPSSGNTIYF; DNA: TGTGCCAGCTCATCGGGACCGAGCTCTGGAAACACCATATATTTT
J: TRBJ2-3; V: TRBV28; D: -; size: many; CDR3: CASSPSGTWVRTDTQYF; DNA: TGTGCCAGCAGTCCATCCGGGACATGGGTGCGCACAGATACGCAGTATTTT
J: TRBJ2-1; V: TRBV2; D: -; size: -; CDR3: CASSATSRTSEQFF; DNA: TGTGCCAGCAGTGCGACTAGTAGGACTTCTGAGCAGTTCTTC
J: TRBJ2-6; V: TRBV7-2; D: -; size: -; CDR3: CASSFGPGSGANVLTF; DNA: TGTGCCAGCAGCTTCGGGCCCGGTAGTGGGGCCAACGTCCTGACTTTC
J: TRBJ2-7; V: TRBV4-3; D: -; size: many; CDR3: CASSQEGGSQSYEQYF; DNA: TGCGCCAGCAGCCAAGAGGGGGGCAGTCAATCCTACGAGCAGTACTTC
J: TRBJ1-2; V: TRBV9; D: -; size: many; CDR3: CASSVEGRLGYGYTF; DNA: TGTGCCAGCAGCGTAGAGGGGCGCTTAGGCTATGGCTACACCTTC
J: TRBJ2-2; V: TRBV12-3/TRBV12-4; D: -; size: many; CDR3: CASTLTRGLTTGELFF; DNA: TGTGCCAGCACTTTGACTAGGGGTCTAACCACCGGGGAGCTGTTTTTT
J: TRBJ2-7; V: TRBV4-3; D: TRBD1; size: -; CDR3: CASSQDSGQGLYEQYF; DNA: TGCGCCAGCAGCCAAGATAGCGGACAGGGTCTCTACGAGCAGTACTTC
J: TRBJ2-3; V: TRBV20-1; D: -; size: few; CDR3: CSANLAQTVSDTQYF; DNA: TGCAGTGCTAATCTCGCGCAGACAGTTTCAGATACGCAGTATTTT